The T cell receptor (beta chain) described here comes from a study of cytomegalovirus exposure and HLA in healthy donors. General study points: Previous analysis showed most TCR beta V segments were productive about 87% or about 30% of the time.

PCR involved 60 Vbeta and 13 Jbeta primers. As processed by the authors: Counted up in a later analysis, unique TCR beta chains came to roughly 80 million, with around 10 million shared. Some clones are missing from TCRdb's copy, which holds only in-frame ones; the method was immunoSEQ multiplex PCR. From that table come the V and J calls and clone size; the DNA was used to work out D and trimming. The table has about 130,000 clones, about 74% seen once. Remarks on this clone: Its antigen is not known.

This CDR3 spans 15 amino acids. The V gene's germline CDR1 is SGHRS and CDR2 YFSETQ. The V gene lost 0 bases and the J gene lost 5 bases, with 11 bases spanning the gap. Sequenced: PBMCs. This chain uses TRBV5-1 with TRBJ2-2, with a possible D match to TRBD1 (5 bases). The origin of this receptor is a male donor in good health and CMV-seronegative. In DNA form, the CDR3 reads TGCGCCAGCAGCTTGGACAGCCAGGGAACCGGGGAGCTGTTTTTT. The encoded protein is CASSLDSQGTGELFF.